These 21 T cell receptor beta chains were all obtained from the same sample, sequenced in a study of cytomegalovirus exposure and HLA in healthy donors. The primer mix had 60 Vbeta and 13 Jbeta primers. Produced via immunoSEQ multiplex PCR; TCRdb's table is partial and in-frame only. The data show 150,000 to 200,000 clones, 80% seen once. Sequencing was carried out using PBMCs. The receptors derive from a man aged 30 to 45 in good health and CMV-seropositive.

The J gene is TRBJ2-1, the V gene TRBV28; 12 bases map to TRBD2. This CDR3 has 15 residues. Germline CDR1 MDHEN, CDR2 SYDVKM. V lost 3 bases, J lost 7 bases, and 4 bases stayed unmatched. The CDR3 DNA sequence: TGTGCCAGCAGTTTTTTGGGACTAGCGGGTAATGAGCAGTTCTTC. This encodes CASSFLGLAGNEQFF.

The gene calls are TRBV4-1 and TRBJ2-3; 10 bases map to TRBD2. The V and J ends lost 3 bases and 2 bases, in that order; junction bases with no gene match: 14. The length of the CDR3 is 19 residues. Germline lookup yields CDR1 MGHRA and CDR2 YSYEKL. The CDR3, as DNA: TGCGCCAGCAGCCACGAATATAGCGGGAGGTCCGCTTTCACAGATACGCAGTATTTT. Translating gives CASSHEYSGRSAFTDTQYF.

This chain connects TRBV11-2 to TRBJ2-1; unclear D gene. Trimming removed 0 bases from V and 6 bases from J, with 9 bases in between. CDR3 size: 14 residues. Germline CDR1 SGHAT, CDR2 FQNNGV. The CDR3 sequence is CASSLDRFRNEQFF. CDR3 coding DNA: TGTGCCAGCAGCTTAGATCGGTTCCGCAATGAGCAGTTCTTC.

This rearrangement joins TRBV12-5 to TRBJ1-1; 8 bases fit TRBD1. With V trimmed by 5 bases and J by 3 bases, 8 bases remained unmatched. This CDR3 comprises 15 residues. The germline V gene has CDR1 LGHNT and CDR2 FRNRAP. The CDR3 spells CASGIAQGAHTEAFF. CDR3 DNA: TGTGCTAGTGGTATAGCTCAGGGGGCGCACACTGAAGCTTTCTTT.

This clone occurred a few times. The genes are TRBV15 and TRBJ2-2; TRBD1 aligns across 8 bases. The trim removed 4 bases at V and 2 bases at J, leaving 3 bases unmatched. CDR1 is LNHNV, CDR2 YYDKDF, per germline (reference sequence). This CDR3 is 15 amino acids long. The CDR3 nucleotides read TGTGCCACCAGCACGGACAGGGTTAACACCGGGGAGCTGTTTTTT. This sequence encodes CATSTDRVNTGELFF. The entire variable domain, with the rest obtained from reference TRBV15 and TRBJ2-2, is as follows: DAMVIQNPRYQVTQFGKPVTLSCSQTLNHNVMYWYQQKSSQAPKLLFHYYDKDFNNEADTPDNFQSRRPNTSFCFLDIRSPGLGDTAMYLCATSTDRVNTGELFFGEGSRLTVL.

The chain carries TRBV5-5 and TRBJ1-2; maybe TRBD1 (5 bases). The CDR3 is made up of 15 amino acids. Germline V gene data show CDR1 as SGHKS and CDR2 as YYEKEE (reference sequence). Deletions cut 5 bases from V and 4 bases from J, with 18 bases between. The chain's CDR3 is CASRLTAYDLYGYTF. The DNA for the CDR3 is TGTGCCAGCAGGTTGACAGCCTATGACCTCTATGGCTACACCTTC.

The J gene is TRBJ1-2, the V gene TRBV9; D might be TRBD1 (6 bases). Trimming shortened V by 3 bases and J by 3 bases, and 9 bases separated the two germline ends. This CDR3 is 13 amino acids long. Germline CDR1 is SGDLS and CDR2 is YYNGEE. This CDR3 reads CASSAQGDYGYTF. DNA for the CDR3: TGTGCCAGCAGCGCACAGGGAGACTATGGCTACACCTTC.

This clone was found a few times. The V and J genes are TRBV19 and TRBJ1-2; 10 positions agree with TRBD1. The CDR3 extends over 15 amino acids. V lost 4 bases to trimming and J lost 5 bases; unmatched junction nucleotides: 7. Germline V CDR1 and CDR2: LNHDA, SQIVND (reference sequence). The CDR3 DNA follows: TGTGCCAGTAGTACCGGGACAGGGGTTAGGTATGGCTACACCTTC. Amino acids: CASSTGTGVRYGYTF.

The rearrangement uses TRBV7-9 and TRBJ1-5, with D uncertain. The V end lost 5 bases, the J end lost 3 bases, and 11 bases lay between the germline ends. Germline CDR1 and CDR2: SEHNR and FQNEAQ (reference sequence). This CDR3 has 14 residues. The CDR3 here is CASSGGRFNQPQHF. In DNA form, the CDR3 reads TGTGCCAGCAGCGGAGGACGGTTCAATCAGCCCCAGCATTTT. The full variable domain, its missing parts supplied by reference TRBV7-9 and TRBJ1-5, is DTGVSQNPRHKITKRGQNVTFRCDPISEHNRLYWYRQTLGQGPEFLTYFQNEAQLEKSRLLSDRFSAERPKGSFSTLEIQRTEQGDSAMYLCASSGGRFNQPQHFGDGTRLSIL.

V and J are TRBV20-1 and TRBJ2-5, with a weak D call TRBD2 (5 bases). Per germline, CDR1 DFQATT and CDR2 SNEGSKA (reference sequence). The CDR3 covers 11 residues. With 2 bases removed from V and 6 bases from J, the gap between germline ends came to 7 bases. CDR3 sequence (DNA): TGCAGTGCTAGAAACGGGAAGACCCAGTACTTC. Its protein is CSARNGKTQYF.

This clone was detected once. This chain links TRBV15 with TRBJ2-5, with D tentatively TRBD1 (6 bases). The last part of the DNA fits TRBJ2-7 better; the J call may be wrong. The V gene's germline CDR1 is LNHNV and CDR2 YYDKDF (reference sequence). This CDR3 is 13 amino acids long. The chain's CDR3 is CATSGGGSYEQYF. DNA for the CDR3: TGTGCCACCAGTGGGGGCGGGTCCTACGAGCAGTACTTC.

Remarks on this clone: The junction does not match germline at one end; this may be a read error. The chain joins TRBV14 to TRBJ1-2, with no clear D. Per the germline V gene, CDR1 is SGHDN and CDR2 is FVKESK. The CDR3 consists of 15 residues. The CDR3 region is CASSQDGYRIYGYAF. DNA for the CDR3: TGTGCCAGCAGCCAAGATGGGTACAGAATCTATGGCTACGCCTTC. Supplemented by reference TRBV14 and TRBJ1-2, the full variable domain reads EAGVTQFPSHSVIEKGQTVTLRCDPISGHDNLYWYRRVMGKEIKFLLHFVKESKQDESGMPNNRFLAERTGGTYSTLKVQPAELEDSGVYFCASSQDGYRIYGYAFGSGTRLTVV.

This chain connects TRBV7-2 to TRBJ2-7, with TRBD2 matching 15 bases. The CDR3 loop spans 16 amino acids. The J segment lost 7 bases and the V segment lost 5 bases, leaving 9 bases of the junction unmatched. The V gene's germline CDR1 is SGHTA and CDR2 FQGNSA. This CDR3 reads CASSTRTSGGAGEQYF. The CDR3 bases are TGTGCCAGCAGCACTCGGACTAGCGGGGGGGCGGGTGAGCAGTACTTC.

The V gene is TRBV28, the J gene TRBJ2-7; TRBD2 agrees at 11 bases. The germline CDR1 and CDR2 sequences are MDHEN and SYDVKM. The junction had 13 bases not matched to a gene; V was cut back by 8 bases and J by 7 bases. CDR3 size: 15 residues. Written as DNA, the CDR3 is TGTGCCAGCCCCCCTCGTAGCGGGAGGGCGGGGGAGCAGTACTTC. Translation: CASPPRSGRAGEQYF.

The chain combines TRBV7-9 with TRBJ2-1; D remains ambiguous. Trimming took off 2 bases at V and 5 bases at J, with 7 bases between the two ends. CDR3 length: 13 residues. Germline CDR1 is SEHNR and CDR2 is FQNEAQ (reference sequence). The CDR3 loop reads CASSLLADNEQFF. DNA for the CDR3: TGTGCCAGCAGCTTACTGGCAGACAATGAGCAGTTCTTC.

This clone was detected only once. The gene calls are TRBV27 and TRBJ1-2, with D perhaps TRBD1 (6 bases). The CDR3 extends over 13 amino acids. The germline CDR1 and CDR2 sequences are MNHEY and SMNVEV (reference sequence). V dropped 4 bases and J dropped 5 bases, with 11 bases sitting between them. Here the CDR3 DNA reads TGTGCCAGCAGTTCCCCAGGGGCTTATGGCTACACCTTC. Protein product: CASSSPGAYGYTF.

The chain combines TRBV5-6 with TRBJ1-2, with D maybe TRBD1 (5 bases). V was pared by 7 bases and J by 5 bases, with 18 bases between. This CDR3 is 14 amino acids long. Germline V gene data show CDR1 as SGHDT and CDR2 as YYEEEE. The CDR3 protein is CASASWGGSYGYTF. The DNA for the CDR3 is TGTGCCAGCGCCTCCTGGGGGGGTTCGTATGGCTACACCTTC.

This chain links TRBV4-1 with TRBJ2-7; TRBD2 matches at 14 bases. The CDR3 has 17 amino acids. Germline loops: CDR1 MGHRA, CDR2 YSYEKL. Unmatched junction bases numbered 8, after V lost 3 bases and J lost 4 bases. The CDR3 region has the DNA TGCGCCAGCAGCCAGGCTATGGGACTAGCGGGAGAGTACGAGCAGTACTTC. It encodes CASSQAMGLAGEYEQYF.

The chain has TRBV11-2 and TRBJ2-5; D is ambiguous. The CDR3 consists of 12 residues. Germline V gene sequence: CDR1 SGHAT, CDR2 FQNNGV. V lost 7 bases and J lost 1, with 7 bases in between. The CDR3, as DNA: TGTGCCAGCACTCTAACCCAAGAGACCCAGTACTTC. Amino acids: CASTLTQETQYF.

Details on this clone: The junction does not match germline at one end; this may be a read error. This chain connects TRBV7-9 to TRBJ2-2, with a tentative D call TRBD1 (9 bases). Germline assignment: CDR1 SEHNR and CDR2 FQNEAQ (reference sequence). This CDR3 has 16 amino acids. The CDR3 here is CASRLAGTGKTGELFF. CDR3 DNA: TGTGCCAGCAGATTAGCGGGGACAGGGAAGACCGGGGAGCTGTTTTTT.

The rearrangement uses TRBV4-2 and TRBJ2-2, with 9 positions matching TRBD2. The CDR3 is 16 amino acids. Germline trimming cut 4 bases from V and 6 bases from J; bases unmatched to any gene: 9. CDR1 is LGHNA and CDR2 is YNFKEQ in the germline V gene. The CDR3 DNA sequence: TGTGCCAGCAGCCTACATCAAGCGGGAGGAGCCGGGGAGCTGTTTTTT. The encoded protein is CASSLHQAGGAGELFF.